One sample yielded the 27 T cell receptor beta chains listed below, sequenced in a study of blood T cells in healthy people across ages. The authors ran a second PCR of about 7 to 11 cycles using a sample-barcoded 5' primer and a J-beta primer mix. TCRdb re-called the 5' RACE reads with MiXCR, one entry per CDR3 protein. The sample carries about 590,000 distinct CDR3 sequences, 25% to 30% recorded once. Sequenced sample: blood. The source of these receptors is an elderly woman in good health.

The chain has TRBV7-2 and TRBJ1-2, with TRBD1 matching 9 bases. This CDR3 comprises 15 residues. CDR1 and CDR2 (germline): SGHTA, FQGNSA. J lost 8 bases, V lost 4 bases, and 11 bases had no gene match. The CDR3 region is CASSSPSQGARGYTF. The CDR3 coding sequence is TGTGCCAGCAGCTCTCCCTCACAGGGGGCGAGGGGCTACACCTTC.

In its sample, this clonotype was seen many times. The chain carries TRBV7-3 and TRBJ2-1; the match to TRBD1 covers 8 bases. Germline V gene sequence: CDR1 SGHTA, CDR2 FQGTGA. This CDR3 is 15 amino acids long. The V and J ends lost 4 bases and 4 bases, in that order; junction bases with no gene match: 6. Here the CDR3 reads CASSSRDRSYNEQFF. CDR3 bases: TGTGCCAGCAGCTCCCGGGACAGGTCGTACAATGAGCAGTTCTTC.

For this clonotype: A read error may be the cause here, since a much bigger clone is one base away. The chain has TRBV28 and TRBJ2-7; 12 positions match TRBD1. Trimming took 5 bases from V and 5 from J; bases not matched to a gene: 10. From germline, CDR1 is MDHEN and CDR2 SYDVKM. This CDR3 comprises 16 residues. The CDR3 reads CASSRIPGTGGNEQYF. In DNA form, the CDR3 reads TGTGCCAGCAGTCGTATTCCCGGGACAGGGGGCAACGAGCAGTACTTC.

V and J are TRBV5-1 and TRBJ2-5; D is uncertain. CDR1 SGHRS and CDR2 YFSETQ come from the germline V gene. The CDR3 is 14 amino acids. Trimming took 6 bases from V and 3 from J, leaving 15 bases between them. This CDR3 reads CASKAGLGEETQYF. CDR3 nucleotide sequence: TGCGCCAGCAAGGCAGGCCTAGGCGAAGAGACCCAGTACTTC.

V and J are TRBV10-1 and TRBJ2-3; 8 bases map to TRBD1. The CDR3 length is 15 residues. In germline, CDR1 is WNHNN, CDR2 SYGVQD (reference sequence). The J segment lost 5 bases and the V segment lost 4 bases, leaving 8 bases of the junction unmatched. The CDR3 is CASSAYRGREDTQYF. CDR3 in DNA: TGCGCCAGCAGTGCTTACAGGGGGAGAGAAGATACGCAGTATTTT.

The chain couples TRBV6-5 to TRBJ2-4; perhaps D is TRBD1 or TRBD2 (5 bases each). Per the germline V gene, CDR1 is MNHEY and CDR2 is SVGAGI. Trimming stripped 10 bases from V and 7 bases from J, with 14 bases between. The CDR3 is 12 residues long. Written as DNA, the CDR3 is TGTGCCACTACGGACTGGGGGAACATTCAGTACTTC. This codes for CATTDWGNIQYF.

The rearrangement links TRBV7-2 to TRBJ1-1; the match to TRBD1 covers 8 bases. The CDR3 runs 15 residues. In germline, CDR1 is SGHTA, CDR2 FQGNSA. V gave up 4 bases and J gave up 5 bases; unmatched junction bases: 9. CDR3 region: CASSSTGGRSTEAFF. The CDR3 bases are TGTGCCAGCAGCTCCACAGGGGGGAGAAGTACTGAAGCTTTCTTT.

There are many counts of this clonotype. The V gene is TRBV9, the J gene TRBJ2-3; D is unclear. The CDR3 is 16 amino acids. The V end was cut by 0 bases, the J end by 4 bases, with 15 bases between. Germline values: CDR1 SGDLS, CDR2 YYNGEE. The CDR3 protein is CASSVGPLARSDTQYF. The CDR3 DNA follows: TGTGCCAGCAGCGTAGGACCCCTGGCCAGGTCAGATACGCAGTATTTT.

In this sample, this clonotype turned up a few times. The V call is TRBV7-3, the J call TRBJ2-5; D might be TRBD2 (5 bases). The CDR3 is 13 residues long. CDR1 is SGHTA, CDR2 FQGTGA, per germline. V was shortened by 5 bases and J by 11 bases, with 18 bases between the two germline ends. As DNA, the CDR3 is TGTGCCAGCAGCGTCGGAGGTGTGGGAGAGCAGTACTTC. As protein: CASSVGGVGEQYF.

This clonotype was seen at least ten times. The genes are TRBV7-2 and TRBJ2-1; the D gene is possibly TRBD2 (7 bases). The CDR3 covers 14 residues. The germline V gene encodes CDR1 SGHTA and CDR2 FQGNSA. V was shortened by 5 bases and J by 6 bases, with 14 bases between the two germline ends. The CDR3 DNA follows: TGTGCCAGCAGCCCTCGAGGGGGGGGCAATGAGCAGTTCTTC. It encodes CASSPRGGGNEQFF. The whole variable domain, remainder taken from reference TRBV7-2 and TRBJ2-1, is GAGVSQSPSNKVTEKGKDVELRCDPISGHTALYWYRQSLGQGLEFLIYFQGNSAPDKSGLPSDRFSAERTGGSVSTLTIQRTQQEDSAVYLCASSPRGGGNEQFFGPGTRLTVL.

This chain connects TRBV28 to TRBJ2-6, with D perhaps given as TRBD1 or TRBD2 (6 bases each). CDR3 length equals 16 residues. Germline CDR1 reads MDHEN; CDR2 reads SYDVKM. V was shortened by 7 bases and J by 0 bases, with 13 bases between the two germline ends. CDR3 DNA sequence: TGTGCCAGCACCGGGGGCGGTACCTCTGGGGCCAACGTCCTGACTTTC. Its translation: CASTGGGTSGANVLTF. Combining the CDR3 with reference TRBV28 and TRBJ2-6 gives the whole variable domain DVKVTQSSRYLVKRTGEKVFLECVQDMDHENMFWYRQDPGLGLRLIYFSYDVKMKEKGDIPEGYSVSREKKERFSLILESASTNQTSMYLCASTGGGTSGANVLTFGAGSRLTVL.

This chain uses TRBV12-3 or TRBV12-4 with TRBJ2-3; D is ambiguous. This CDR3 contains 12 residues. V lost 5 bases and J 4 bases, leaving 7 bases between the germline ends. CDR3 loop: CASSPVADTQYF. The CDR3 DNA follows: TGTGCCAGCAGTCCGGTCGCAGATACGCAGTATTTT.

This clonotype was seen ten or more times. CDR3 region: CASRRVTSAAYEQYF. The CDR3 DNA is TGTGCCAGCAGAAGGGTGACTAGCGCTGCCTACGAGCAGTACTTC. The chain employs TRBV2 and TRBJ2-7; TRBD2 matches 8 bases. V was clipped by 6 bases and J by 2 bases; unmatched bases: 9. In germline, CDR1 is SNHLY, CDR2 FYNNEI. The CDR3 contains 15 residues.

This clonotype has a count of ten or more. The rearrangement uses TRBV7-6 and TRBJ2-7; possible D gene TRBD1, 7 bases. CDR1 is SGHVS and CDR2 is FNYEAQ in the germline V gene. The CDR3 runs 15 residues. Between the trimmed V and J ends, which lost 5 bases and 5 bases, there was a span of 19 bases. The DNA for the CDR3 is TGTGCCAGCAGCCCCCAGAGGGGGGACAGTCACGAGCAGTACTTC. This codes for CASSPQRGDSHEQYF.

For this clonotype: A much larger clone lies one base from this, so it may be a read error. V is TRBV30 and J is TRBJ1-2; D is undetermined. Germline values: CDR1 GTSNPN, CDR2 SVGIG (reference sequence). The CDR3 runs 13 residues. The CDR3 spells CAWSPGPGYDYTF. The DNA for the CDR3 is TGTGCCTGGAGTCCGGGCCCCGGCTATGACTACACCTTC.

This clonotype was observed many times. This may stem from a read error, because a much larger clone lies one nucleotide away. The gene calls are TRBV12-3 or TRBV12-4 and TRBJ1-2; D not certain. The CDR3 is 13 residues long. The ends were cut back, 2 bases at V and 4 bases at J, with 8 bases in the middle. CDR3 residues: CASSLNRCYGYTF. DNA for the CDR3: TGTGCCAGCAGTTTAAACAGATGCTATGGCTACACCTTC.

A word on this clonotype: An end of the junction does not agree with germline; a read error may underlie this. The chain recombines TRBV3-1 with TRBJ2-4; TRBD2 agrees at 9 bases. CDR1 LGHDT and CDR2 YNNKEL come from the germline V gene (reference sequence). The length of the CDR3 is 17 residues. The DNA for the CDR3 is TGTGCCGGCAGTCAAGATCGTAATAGCGGGGGTGTAAACATTCAGTACTTC. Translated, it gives CAGSQDRNSGGVNIQYF.

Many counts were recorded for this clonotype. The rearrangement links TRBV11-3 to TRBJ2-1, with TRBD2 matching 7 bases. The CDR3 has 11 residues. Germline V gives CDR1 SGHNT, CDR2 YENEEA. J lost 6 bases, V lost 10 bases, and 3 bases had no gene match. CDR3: CATERGNEQFF. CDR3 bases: TGTGCCACCGAGCGGGGCAATGAGCAGTTCTTC.

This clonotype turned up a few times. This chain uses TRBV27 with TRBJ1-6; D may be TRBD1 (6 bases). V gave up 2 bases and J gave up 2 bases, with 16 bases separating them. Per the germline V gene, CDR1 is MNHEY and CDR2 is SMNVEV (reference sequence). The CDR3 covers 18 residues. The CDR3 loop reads CASSLRVGGATYNSPLHF. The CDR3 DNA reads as TGTGCCAGCAGTTTACGGGTCGGGGGCGCAACCTATAATTCACCCCTCCACTTT.

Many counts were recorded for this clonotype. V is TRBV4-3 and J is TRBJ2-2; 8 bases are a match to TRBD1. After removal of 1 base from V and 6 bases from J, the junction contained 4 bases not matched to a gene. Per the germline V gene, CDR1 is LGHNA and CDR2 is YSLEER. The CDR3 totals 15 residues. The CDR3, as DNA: TGCGCCAGCAGCCAAGTGGACAGGGATTCCGGGGAGCTGTTTTTT. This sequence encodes CASSQVDRDSGELFF.

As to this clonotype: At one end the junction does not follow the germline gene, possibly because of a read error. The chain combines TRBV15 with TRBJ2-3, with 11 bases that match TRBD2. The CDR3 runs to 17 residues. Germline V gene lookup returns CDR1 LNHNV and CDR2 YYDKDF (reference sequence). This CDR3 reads CATSSEGLAGGSDAQYF. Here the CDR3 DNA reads TGTGCCACCAGCAGTGAAGGTCTAGCGGGGGGATCAGATGCGCAGTATTTT.

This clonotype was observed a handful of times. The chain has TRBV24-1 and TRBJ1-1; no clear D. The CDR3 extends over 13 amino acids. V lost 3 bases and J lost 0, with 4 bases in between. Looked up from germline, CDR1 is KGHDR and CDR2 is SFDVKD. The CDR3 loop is CATSDGVNTEAFF. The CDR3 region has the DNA TGTGCCACCAGTGATGGGGTGAACACTGAAGCTTTCTTT.

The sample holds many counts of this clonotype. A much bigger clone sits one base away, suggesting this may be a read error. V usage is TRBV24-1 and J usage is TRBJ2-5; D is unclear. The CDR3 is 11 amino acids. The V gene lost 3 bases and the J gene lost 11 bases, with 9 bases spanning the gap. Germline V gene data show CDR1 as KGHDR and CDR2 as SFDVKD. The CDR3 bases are TGTGCCACCAGTGATCAATATGAGCAGTACTTC. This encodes CATSDQYEQYF.

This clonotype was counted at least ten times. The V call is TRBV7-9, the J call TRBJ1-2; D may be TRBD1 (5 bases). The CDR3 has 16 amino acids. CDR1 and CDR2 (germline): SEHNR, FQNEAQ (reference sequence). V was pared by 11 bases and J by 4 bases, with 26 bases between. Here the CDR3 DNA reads TGTGCCCTCCTAGGTACCGGGTCCCCGGGGCTCTATGGCTACACCTTC. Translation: CALLGTGSPGLYGYTF.

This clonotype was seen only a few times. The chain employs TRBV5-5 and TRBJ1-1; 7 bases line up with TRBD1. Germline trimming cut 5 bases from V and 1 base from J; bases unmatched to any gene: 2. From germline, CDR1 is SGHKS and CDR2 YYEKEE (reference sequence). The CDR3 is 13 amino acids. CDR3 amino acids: CASRWTGNTEAFF. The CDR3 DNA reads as TGTGCCAGCAGGTGGACAGGGAACACTGAAGCTTTCTTT.

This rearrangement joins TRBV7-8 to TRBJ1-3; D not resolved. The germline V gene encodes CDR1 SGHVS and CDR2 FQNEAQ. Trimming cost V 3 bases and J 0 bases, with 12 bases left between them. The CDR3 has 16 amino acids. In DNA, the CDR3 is TGTGCCAGCAGCTTCGTCGAGGCGTACTCTGGAAACACCATATATTTT. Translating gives CASSFVEAYSGNTIYF.

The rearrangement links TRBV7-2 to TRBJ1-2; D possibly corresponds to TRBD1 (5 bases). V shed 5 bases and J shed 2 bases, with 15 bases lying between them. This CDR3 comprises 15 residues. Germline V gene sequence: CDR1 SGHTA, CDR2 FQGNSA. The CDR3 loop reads CASSRDSSTNYGYTF. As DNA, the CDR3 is TGTGCCAGCAGCCGTGACAGCAGCACGAACTATGGCTACACCTTC.